Below, 23 T cell receptor beta chains from the same sample are listed, as sequenced in a study of Graves' ophthalmopathy and Graves' hyperthyroidism. TCR beta CDR3 amplification used RNA transcripts. Scientists carried out first-round RT-PCR using HTBI primers and then a second-round multiplex PCR. TCRdb recomputed calls from the multiplex PCR reads with MiXCR, one row per CDR3 protein. The profile shows under 350,000 distinct CDR3 sequences, roughly 16% of them singletons. The sample comprised peripheral blood. The receptors originated from an adult man with Graves' ophthalmopathy.

This clonotype was counted only a few times. The junction differs from germline at one of its ends, possibly a read error. The chain couples TRBV7-3 to TRBJ2-5; D not certain. CDR1 SGHTA and CDR2 FQGTGA come from the germline V gene. The CDR3 covers 15 residues. The CDR3 loop is CASSFTAGLFETQYF. For the CDR3, the DNA is TGTGCCAGCAGCTTCACCGCTGGTTTATTTGAGACACAGTACTTC.

This clonotype was observed at least ten times. The chain uses TRBV5-1 and TRBJ1-1; unclear D gene. V was trimmed by 2 bases and J by 1 base, leaving 12 bases between them. The length of the CDR3 is 15 residues. Per germline, CDR1 SGHRS and CDR2 YFSETQ. The CDR3 nucleotides are TGCGCCAGCAGCTTTTCACAGCAGGAGAACACTGAAGCTTTCTTT. Translating it yields CASSFSQQENTEAFF. Supplemented by reference TRBV5-1 and TRBJ1-1, the full variable domain reads KAGVTQTPRYLIKTRGQQVTLSCSPISGHRSVSWYQQTPGQGLQFLFEYFSETQRNKGNFPGRFSGRQFSNSRSEMNVSTLELGDSALYLCASSFSQQENTEAFFGQGTRLTVV.

This clonotype was seen ten or more times. V is TRBV7-8 and J is TRBJ1-3, with a possible D match to TRBD1 (5 bases). The germline gives CDR1 SGHVS, CDR2 FQNEAQ. The V end lost 2 bases, the J end lost 0 bases, and 11 bases lay between the germline ends. The CDR3 is made up of 16 amino acids. The CDR3 is CASSLRATASGNTIYF. Here the CDR3 DNA reads TGTGCCAGCAGCTTACGAGCGACAGCCTCTGGAAACACCATATATTTT.

This clonotype was counted many times. The rearrangement joins TRBV5-1 to TRBJ2-7; D gene ambiguous. This CDR3 region has 14 residues. In germline, CDR1 is SGHRS, CDR2 YFSETQ. V was clipped by 2 bases and J by 3 bases, with 12 bases between them. This CDR3 is CASSFGDTVYEQYF. The CDR3 DNA sequence: TGCGCCAGCAGCTTTGGCGACACGGTCTACGAGCAGTACTTC.

This clonotype was seen repeatedly, ten times or more. V and J are TRBV7-2 and TRBJ2-5; possibly TRBD1 or TRBD2 for D (5 bases each). This CDR3 spans 14 amino acids. The germline CDR1 and CDR2 sequences are SGHTA and FQGNSA. V was clipped by 2 bases and J by 5 bases, with 12 bases between them. CDR3 nucleotide sequence: TGTGCCAGCAGCTTACAGGGAGTCTGGGAGACCCAGTACTTC. It yields the protein CASSLQGVWETQYF.

This clonotype was found many times. J is TRBJ1-1 and V is TRBV5-1; D gene ambiguous. The CDR3 runs to 11 residues. Trimming took off 3 bases at V and 7 bases at J, with 7 bases between the two ends. From germline, CDR1 is SGHRS and CDR2 YFSETQ. CDR3 nucleotide sequence: TGCGCCAGCAGCTCGGAATTTGAAGCTTTCTTT. It specifies CASSSEFEAFF.

This clonotype has a count of ten or more. CDR3 sequence (DNA): TGTGCCAGCAGCTCGGCAGTCTATGGCTACACCTTC. It translates to CASSSAVYGYTF. The J gene is TRBJ1-2, the V gene TRBV7-3; no firm D call. This CDR3 is built from 12 residues. The V and J ends lost 4 bases and 4 bases respectively, with 7 bases between them. The V gene's germline CDR1 is SGHTA and CDR2 FQGTGA.

This clonotype was seen repeatedly, ten times or more. The V call is TRBV28, the J call TRBJ1-1, with 11 bases fitting TRBD1. The CDR3 covers 16 residues. The ends lost 4 bases at V and 1 base at J; junction bases unmatched: 5. Germline V gives CDR1 MDHEN, CDR2 SYDVKM. The CDR3: CASSSGQGAGNTEAFF. The CDR3 region has the DNA TGTGCCAGCAGTTCCGGACAGGGGGCGGGGAACACTGAAGCTTTCTTT.

This clonotype was seen a handful of times. The gene calls are TRBV12-3 or TRBV12-4 and TRBJ2-7, with 7 nucleotides matching TRBD2. There are 11 residues in the CDR3. Trimming removed 8 bases from V and 7 bases from J; junction bases left unmatched: 5. CDR3 coding DNA: TGTGCCAGCTCACGGACTAGGGAGCAGTACTTC. Protein: CASSRTREQYF.

Details on this clonotype: One end of the junction is discordant with germline, which a read error may explain. The chain has TRBV6-2 or TRBV6-3 and TRBJ1-5, with TRBD1 matching over 8 bases. Germline V gives CDR1 MNHEY, CDR2 SVGEGT. The CDR3 extends over 15 amino acids. For the CDR3, the DNA is TGTGCCAGCAGTTACTCGCAGGGGGCGGGTCAGCCCCGGCATTTT. It specifies CASSYSQGAGQPRHF.

The table lists this clonotype with many counts. The V gene is TRBV6-1, the J gene TRBJ2-7, with D maybe TRBD2 (6 bases). Trimming pared 0 bases from V and 7 bases from J, leaving 16 bases between. The CDR3 length is 15 residues. Germline V gene lookup returns CDR1 MNHNS and CDR2 SASEGT. The CDR3 here is CASSEALRGLGEQYF. The CDR3 DNA reads TGTGCCAGCAGTGAAGCGCTGCGGGGACTGGGTGAGCAGTACTTC.

The J gene is TRBJ2-7, the V gene TRBV6-1, with 12 positions matching TRBD1. CDR3 length: 16 amino acids. The trim removed 6 bases at V and 2 bases at J, leaving 8 bases unmatched. Germline V gives CDR1 MNHNS, CDR2 SASEGT. The DNA of the CDR3 is TGTGCCAGCAGCCCAGGGGGACAGGGGGCGACCTACGAGCAGTACTTC. Protein product: CASSPGGQGATYEQYF.

A few counts support this clonotype. At one boundary the junction diverges from the germline segment, which might be a read error. V gene TRBV12-3 or TRBV12-4 combines with J gene TRBJ1-2; D is unresolved. The CDR3 has 12 residues. The CDR3 coding sequence is TGTGCCAGCAGTCCCCCAGCCTATAGCTACAACTTC. Translating it yields CASSPPAYSYNF.

This sequence joins TRBV5-1 and TRBJ1-1; D is unclear. CDR1 is SGHRS and CDR2 is YFSETQ in the germline V gene. V lost 5 bases and J 5 bases, leaving 13 bases between the germline ends. The CDR3 is 13 residues long. CDR3 sequence (DNA): TGCGCCAGCAGGTCCCTTGAAGGTACTGAAGCTTTCTTT. This translates into CASRSLEGTEAFF.

This clonotype was seen repeatedly, ten times or more. The V gene is TRBV29-1, the J gene TRBJ1-2; 8 nucleotides align to TRBD1. The CDR3 has 13 amino acids. Germline trimming cut 3 bases from V and 10 bases from J; bases unmatched to any gene: 10. The germline V gene encodes CDR1 SQVTM and CDR2 ANQGSEA. This CDR3 is CSVEDRVGLDYTF. Here the CDR3 DNA reads TGCAGCGTTGAGGACAGGGTTGGGCTAGACTACACCTTC.

In its sample, this clonotype was seen many times. The V and J genes are TRBV12-3 or TRBV12-4 and TRBJ2-2; D unclear. This CDR3 spans 14 amino acids. Trimming removed 0 bases from V and 4 bases from J, with 6 bases in between. CDR3 nucleotides: TGTGCCAGCAGTTTAGCGCGGAGCACCGGGGAGCTGTTTTTT. Protein sequence: CASSLARSTGELFF.

Remarks on this clonotype: A read error is possible here, since a much larger clone lies one base away. J is TRBJ2-2 and V is TRBV6-1; D remains unclear. The CDR3 runs 14 residues. Germline V gene data show CDR1 as MNHNS and CDR2 as SASEGT. Trimming cost V 7 bases and J 4 bases, with 13 bases left between them. The CDR3 sequence: CASTPPGCTGELFF. The CDR3 DNA is TGTGCCAGCACGCCTCCGGGCTGCACCGGGGAGCTGTTTTTT.

Note on this clonotype: At one boundary the junction diverges from the germline segment, which might be a read error. The genes are TRBV30 and TRBJ2-2, with 7 positions matching TRBD1. There are 13 residues in the CDR3. Germline V CDR1 and CDR2: GTSNPN, SVGIG (reference sequence). CDR3 nucleotides: TGTGCCTGGAGCCCTAGGGACAGAGGGGAGCTGTATTTT. It specifies CAWSPRDRGELYF.

This clonotype was observed many times. The CDR3 nucleotides are TGTGCCAGCAGCCCGGGACAGGGGAGGTCTGGGGCCAACGTCCTGACTTTC. Translating gives CASSPGQGRSGANVLTF. The chain recombines TRBV7-2 with TRBJ2-6; TRBD1 matches at 10 bases. V was pared by 5 bases and J by 1 base, with 5 bases of the junction left unmatched. This CDR3 comprises 17 residues. CDR1 is SGHTA, CDR2 FQGNSA, per germline.

In its sample, this clonotype was seen many times. V gene TRBV12-3 or TRBV12-4 combines with J gene TRBJ2-6, with TRBD1 matching over 9 bases. With 3 bases clipped from V and 2 bases from J, the junction kept 8 bases outside the gene matches. This CDR3 spans 18 amino acids. The CDR3 DNA is TGTGCCAGCAGTTTTTTAGGACAGGGGTATGCTGGGGCCAACGTCCTGACTTTC. Amino acids: CASSFLGQGYAGANVLTF.

This clonotype was picked up many times. The J gene is TRBJ2-7, the V gene TRBV7-8, with 8 nucleotides matching TRBD2. The CDR3 totals 15 residues. Germline V gives CDR1 SGHVS, CDR2 FQNEAQ. V was pared by 4 bases and J by 4 bases, with 9 bases of the junction left unmatched. In DNA form, the CDR3 reads TGTGCCAGCAGCTCCCCTTCGCGGGAGGAATACGAGCAGTACTTC. Translated: CASSSPSREEYEQYF.

This clonotype was seen repeatedly, ten times or more. This chain connects TRBV18 to TRBJ1-1; the D is unclear. The CDR3 has 14 residues. V shed 5 bases and J shed 1 base, with 11 bases lying between them. Germline V lookup: CDR1 KGHSH, CDR2 LQKENI. CDR3 sequence reads: CASSSLQSNTEAFF. The CDR3 coding sequence is TGTGCCAGCTCATCTCTTCAATCGAACACTGAAGCTTTCTTT.

In DNA form, the CDR3 reads TGCGCCAGCAGCTCGCTAGGGGTGACTGAGCAGTTCTTC. It codes for CASSSLGVTEQFF. The chain employs TRBV5-1 and TRBJ2-1; tentatively, D is TRBD1 (5 bases). V was pared by 3 bases and J by 9 bases, with 13 bases between. The CDR3 sequence is 13 residues long. CDR1 is SGHRS and CDR2 is YFSETQ in the germline V gene.